One sample yielded the 4 T cell receptor beta chains listed below, sequenced in a study of T cell responses to AZD1222 COVID-19 vaccine. Repertoires were generated with immunoSEQ multiplex PCR, while TCRdb's copy carries only in-frame clones and drops some. This table has more than 95,000 clones, about 90% appearing once. Sequenced material: peripheral blood, taken on day 0 of MenACWY control vaccination. These receptor sequences come from an adult in good health.

The CDR3 DNA reads as TGTGCCAGCAGCTTAAGCAGGGCCACTGAAGCTTTCTTT. Its translation: CASSLSRATEAFF. The chain carries TRBV7-3 and TRBJ1-1, with a tentative D call TRBD1 (5 bases). V shed 1 base and J shed 4 bases, with 7 bases lying between them. The CDR3 has 13 amino acids. Per the germline V gene, CDR1 is SGHTA and CDR2 is FQGTGA.

This clone was observed once. V usage is TRBV7-8 and J usage is TRBJ2-7; 11 positions match TRBD2. Trimming at V came to 5 bases and at J to 0 bases, leaving 3 bases not matched to a gene. The CDR3 length is 15 residues. CDR1 SGHVS and CDR2 FQNEAQ come from the germline V gene. CDR3 nucleotide sequence: TGTGCCAGCAGCAGACTAGCGGGGAGCTCCTACGAGCAGTACGTC. It codes for CASSRLAGSSYEQYV.

The genes are TRBV6-2 or TRBV6-3 and TRBJ2-2, with D tentatively TRBD1 or TRBD2 (5 bases each). This CDR3 spans 15 amino acids. The germline CDR1 and CDR2 sequences are MNHEY and SVGEGT. Trimming shortened V by 0 bases and J by 3 bases, and 8 bases separated the two germline ends. The CDR3, as DNA: TGTGCCAGCAGTTACTCGGGACGGGACACCGGGGAGCTGTTTTTT. This translates into CASSYSGRDTGELFF.

V gene TRBV9 combines with J gene TRBJ2-1, with a tentative D call TRBD1 (5 bases). The CDR3 extends over 15 amino acids. Trimming left V 0 bases short and J 6 bases short, with 13 bases between. The V gene's germline CDR1 is SGDLS and CDR2 YYNGEE. The CDR3 sequence: CASSVEARGTNEQFF. CDR3 nucleotides: TGTGCCAGCAGCGTAGAGGCTAGGGGAACCAATGAGCAGTTCTTC.